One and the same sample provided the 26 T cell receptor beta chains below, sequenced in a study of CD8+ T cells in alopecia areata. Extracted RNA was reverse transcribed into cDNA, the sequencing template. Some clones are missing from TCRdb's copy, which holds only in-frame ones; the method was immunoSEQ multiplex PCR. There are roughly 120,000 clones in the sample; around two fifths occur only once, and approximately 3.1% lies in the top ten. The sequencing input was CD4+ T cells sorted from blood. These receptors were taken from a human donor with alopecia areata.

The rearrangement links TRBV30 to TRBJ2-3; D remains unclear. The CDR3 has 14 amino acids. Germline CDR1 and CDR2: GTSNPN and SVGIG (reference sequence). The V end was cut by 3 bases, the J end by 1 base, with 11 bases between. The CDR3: CAWRPVERTDTQYF. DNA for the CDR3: TGTGCCTGGAGGCCCGTAGAGCGCACAGATACGCAGTATTTT. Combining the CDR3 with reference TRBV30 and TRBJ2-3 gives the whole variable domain SQTIHQWPATLVQPVGSPLSLECTVEGTSNPNLYWYRQAAGRGLQLLFYSVGIGQISSEVPQNLSASRPQDRQFILSSKKLLLSDSGFYLCAWRPVERTDTQYFGPGTRLTVL.

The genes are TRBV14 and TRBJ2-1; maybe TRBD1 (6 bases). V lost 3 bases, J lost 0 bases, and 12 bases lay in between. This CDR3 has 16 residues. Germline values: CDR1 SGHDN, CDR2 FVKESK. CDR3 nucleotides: TGTGCCAGCAGCCACAGGGGCCTTCTCTCCTACAATGAGCAGTTCTTC. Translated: CASSHRGLLSYNEQFF. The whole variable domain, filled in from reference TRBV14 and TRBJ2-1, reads EAGVTQFPSHSVIEKGQTVTLRCDPISGHDNLYWYRRVMGKEIKFLLHFVKESKQDESGMPNNRFLAERTGGTYSTLKVQPAELEDSGVYFCASSHRGLLSYNEQFFGPGTRLTVL.

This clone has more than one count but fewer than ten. CDR3 sequence (DNA): TGTGCCAGCAGTACCCCTTCCTACGAGCAGTACTTC. This encodes CASSTPSYEQYF. J is TRBJ2-7 and V is TRBV28; D uncertain. CDR1 MDHEN and CDR2 SYDVKM come from the germline V gene. Trimming shortened V by 5 bases and J by 1 base, and 6 bases separated the two germline ends. The CDR3 extends over 12 amino acids.

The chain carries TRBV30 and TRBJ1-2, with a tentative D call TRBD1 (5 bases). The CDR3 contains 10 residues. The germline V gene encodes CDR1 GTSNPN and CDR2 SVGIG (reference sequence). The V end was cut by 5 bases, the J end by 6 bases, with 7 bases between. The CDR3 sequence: CAWGTHGYTF. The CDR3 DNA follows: TGTGCCTGGGGGACCCATGGCTACACCTTC.

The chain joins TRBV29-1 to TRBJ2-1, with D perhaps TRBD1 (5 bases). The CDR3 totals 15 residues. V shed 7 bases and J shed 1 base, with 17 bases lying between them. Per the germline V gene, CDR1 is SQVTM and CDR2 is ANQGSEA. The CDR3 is CSATVGPGSYNEQFF. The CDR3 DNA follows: TGCAGCGCCACCGTGGGGCCAGGGTCCTACAATGAGCAGTTCTTC.

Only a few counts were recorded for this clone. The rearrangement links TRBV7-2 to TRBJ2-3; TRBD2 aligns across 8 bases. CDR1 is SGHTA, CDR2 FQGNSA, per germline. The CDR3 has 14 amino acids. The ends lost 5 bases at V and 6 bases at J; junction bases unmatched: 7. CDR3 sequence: CASSPLAGGDTQYF. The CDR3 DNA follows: TGTGCCAGCAGCCCTCTAGCGGGCGGGGATACGCAGTATTTT. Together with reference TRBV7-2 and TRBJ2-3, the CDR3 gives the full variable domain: GAGVSQSPSNKVTEKGKDVELRCDPISGHTALYWYRQSLGQGLEFLIYFQGNSAPDKSGLPSDRFSAERTGGSVSTLTIQRTQQEDSAVYLCASSPLAGGDTQYFGPGTRLTVL.

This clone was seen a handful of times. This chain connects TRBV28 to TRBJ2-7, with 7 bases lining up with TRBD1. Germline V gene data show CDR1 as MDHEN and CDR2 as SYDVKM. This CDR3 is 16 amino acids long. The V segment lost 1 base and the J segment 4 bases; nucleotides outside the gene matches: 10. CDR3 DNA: TGTGCCAGCAGTTTATTGGTCTTCGGCAGGGGGTACGAGCAGTACTTC. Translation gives CASSLLVFGRGYEQYF.

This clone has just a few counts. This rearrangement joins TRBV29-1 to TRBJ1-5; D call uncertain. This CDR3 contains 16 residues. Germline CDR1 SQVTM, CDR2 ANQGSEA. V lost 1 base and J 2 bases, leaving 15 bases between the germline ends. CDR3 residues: CSVEVMGSNGNQPQHF. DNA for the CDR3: TGCAGCGTTGAAGTAATGGGCAGCAATGGCAATCAGCCCCAGCATTTT.

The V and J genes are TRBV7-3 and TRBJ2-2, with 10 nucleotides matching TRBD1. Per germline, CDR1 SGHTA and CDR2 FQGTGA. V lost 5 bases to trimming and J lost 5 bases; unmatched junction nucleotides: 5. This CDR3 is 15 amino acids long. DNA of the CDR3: TGTGCCAGCAGCCCGCGGACAGGGGGAACCGGGGAGCTGTTTTTT. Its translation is CASSPRTGGTGELFF.

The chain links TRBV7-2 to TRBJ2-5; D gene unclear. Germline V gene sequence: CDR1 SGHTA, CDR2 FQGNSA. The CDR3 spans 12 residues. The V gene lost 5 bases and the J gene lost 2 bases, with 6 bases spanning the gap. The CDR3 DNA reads TGTGCCAGCAGCCGGTTACAAGAGACCCAGTACTTC. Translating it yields CASSRLQETQYF.

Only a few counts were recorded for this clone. For the CDR3, the DNA is TGTGCCAGCAGCCAAGGGACATACGCGAGCTACACCTTC. It is translated as CASSQGTYASYTF. This rearrangement joins TRBV7-3 to TRBJ1-2; perhaps TRBD1 as D (6 bases). The V gene lost 5 bases and the J gene lost 9 bases, with 16 bases spanning the gap. The CDR3 runs to 13 residues. CDR1 is SGHTA and CDR2 is FQGTGA in the germline V gene.

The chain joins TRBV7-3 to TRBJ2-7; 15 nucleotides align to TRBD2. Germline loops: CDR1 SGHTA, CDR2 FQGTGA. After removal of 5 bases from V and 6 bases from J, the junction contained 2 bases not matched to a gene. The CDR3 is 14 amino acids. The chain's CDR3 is CASSRGLAGGEQYF. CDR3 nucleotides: TGTGCCAGCAGCCGGGGACTAGCGGGAGGCGAGCAGTACTTC. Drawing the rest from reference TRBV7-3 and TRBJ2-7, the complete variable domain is GAGVSQTPSNKVTEKGKYVELRCDPISGHTALYWYRQSLGQGPEFLIYFQGTGAADDSGLPNDRFFAVRPEGSVSTLKIQRTERGDSAVYLCASSRGLAGGEQYFGPGTRLTVT.

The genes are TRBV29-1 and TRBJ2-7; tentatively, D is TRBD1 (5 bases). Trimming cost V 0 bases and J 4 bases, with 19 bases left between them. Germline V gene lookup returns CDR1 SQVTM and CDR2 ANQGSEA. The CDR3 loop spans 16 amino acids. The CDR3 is CSVEDFDPWGSYEQYF. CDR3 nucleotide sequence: TGCAGCGTTGAAGATTTCGACCCGTGGGGCTCATACGAGCAGTACTTC.

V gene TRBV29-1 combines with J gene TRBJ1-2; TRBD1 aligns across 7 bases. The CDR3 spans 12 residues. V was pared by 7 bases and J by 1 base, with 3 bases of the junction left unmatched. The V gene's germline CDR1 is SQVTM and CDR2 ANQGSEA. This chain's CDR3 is CSAHRGNYGYTF. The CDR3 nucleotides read TGCAGCGCACACAGGGGTAACTATGGCTACACCTTC.

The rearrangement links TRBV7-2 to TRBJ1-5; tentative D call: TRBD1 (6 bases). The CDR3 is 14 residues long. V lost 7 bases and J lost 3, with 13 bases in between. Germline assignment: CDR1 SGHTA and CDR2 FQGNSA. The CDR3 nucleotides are TGTGCCAGCACCCTACAGGGTTCCAATCAGCCCCAGCATTTT. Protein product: CASTLQGSNQPQHF.

The chain's CDR3 is CSVRQGPEQPQHF. In nucleotides, the CDR3 is TGCAGCGTTAGACAGGGGCCGGAGCAGCCCCAGCATTTT. The V gene is TRBV29-1, the J gene TRBJ1-5; 8 positions match TRBD1. The CDR3 sequence is 13 residues long. V lost 5 bases, J lost 7 bases, and 7 bases stayed unmatched. Germline V gene lookup returns CDR1 SQVTM and CDR2 ANQGSEA.

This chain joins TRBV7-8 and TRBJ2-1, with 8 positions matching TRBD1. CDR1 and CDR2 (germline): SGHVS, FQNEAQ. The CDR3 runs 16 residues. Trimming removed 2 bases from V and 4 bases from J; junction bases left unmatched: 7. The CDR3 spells CASSLSFRTGYNEQFF. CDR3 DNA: TGTGCCAGCAGCTTAAGTTTCCGGACAGGGTACAATGAGCAGTTCTTC.

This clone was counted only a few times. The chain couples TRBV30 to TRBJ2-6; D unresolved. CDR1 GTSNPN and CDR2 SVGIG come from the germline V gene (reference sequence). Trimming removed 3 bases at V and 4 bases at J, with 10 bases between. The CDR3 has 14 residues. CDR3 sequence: CAWSYQVGANVLTF. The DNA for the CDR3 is TGTGCCTGGAGCTACCAAGTGGGGGCCAACGTCCTGACTTTC.

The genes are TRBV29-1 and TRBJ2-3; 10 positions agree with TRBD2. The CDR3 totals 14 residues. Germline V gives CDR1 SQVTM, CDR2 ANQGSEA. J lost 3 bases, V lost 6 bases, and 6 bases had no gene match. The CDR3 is CSVAPTSGTDTQYF. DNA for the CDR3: TGCAGCGTGGCCCCGACTAGCGGGACAGATACGCAGTATTTT.

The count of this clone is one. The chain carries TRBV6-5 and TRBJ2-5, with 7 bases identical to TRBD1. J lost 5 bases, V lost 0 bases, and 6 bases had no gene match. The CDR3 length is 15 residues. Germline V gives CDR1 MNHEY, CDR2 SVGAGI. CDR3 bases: TGTGCCAGCAGTTACTCGCACAGGGGAAGCGAGACCCAGTACTTC. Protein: CASSYSHRGSETQYF.

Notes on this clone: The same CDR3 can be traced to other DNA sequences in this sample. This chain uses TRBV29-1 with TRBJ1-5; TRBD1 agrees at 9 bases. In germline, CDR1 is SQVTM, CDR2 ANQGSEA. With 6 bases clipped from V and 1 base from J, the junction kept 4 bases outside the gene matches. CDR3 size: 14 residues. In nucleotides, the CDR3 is TGCAGCGTCCGGACAGGGGACAGCAATCAGCCCCAGCATTTT. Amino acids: CSVRTGDSNQPQHF.

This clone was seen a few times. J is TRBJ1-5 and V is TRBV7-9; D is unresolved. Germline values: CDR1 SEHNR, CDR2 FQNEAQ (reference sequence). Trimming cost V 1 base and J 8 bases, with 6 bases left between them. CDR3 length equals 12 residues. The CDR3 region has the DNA TGTGCCAGCAGCTTAGTAGGAGAGCCCCAGCATTTT. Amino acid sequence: CASSLVGEPQHF.

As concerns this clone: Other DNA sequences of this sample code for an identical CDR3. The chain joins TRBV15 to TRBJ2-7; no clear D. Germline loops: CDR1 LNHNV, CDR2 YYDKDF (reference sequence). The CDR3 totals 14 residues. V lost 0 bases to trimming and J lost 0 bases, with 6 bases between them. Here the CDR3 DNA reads TGTGCCACCAGCAGAGATGTGAGCTCCTACGAGCAGTACTTC. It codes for CATSRDVSSYEQYF.

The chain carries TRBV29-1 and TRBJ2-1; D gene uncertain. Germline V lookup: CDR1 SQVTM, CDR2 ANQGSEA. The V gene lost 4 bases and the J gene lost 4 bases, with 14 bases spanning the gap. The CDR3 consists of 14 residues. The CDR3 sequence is CSVAKGGNYNEQFF. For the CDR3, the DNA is TGCAGCGTTGCCAAGGGCGGCAATTACAATGAGCAGTTCTTC.

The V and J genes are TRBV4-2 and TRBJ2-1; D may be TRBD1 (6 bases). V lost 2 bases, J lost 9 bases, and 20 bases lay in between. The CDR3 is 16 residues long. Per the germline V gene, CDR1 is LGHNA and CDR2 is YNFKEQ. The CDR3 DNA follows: TGTGCCAGCAGCCAACTCCCGGAACAGGGTAGAGGTGAGCAGTTCTTC. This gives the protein CASSQLPEQGRGEQFF.

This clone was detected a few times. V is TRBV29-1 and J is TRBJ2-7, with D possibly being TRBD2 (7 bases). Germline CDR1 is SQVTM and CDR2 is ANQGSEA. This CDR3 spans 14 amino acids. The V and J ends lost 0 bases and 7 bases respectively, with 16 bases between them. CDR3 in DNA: TGCAGCGTTGAAGACTGGACAGCGGGGAGGGAGCAGTACTTC. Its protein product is CSVEDWTAGREQYF.